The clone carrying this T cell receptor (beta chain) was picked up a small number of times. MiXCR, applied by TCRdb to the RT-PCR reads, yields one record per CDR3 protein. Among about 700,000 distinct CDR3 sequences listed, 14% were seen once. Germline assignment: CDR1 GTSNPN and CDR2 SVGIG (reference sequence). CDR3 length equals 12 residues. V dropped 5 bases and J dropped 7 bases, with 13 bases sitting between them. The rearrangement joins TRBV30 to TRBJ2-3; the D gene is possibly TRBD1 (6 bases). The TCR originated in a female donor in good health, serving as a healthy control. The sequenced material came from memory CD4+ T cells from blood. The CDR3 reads CAWSKRGNTQYF. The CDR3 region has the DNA TGTGCCTGGTCAAAAAGGGGGAATACGCAGTATTTT. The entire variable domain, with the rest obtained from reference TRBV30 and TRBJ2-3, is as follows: SQTIHQWPATLVQPVGSPLSLECTVEGTSNPNLYWYRQAAGRGLQLLFYSVGIGQISSEVPQNLSASRPQDRQFILSSKKLLLSDSGFYLCAWSKRGNTQYFGPGTRLTVL.